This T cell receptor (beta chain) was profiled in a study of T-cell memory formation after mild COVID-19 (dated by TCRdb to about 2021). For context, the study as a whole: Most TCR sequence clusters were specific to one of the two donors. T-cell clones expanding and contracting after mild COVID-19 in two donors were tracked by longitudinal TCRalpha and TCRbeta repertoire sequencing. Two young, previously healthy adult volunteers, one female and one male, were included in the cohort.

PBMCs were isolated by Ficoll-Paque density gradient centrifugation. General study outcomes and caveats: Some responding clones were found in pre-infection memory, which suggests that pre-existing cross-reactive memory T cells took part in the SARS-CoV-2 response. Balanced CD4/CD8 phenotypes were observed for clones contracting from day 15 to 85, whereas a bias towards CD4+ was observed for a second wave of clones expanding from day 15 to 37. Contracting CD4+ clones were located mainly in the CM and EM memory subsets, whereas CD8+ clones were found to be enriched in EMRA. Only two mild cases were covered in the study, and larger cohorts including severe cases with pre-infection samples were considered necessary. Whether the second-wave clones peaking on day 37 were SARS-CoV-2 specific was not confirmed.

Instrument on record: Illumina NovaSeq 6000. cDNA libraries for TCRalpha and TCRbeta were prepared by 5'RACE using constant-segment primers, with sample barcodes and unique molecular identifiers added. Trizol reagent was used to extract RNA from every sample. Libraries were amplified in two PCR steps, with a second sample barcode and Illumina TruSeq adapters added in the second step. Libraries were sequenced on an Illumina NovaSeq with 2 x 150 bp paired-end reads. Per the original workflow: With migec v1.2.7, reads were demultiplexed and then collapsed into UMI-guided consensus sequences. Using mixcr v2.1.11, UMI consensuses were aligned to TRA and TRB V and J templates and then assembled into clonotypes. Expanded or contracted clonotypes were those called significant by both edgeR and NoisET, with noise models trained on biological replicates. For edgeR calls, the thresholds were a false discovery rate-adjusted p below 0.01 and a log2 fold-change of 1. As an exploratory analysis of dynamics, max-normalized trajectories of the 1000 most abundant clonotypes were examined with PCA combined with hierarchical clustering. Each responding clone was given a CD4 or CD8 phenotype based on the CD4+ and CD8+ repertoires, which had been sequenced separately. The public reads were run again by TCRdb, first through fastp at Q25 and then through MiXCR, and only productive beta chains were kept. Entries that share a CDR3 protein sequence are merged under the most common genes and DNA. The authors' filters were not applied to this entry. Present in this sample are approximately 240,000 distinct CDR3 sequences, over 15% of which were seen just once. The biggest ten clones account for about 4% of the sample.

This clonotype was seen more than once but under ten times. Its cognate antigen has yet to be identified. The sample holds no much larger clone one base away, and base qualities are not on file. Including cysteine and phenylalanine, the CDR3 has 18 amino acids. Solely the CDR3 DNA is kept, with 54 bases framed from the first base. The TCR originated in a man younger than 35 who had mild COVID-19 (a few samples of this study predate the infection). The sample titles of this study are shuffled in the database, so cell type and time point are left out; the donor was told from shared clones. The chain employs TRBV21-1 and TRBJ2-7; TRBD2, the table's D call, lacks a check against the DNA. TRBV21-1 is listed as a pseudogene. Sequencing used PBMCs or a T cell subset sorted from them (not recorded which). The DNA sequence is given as TGTGCCAGCAGCACCCTCCGAGGTTACAGGGGAGTCCCCTACGAGCAGTACTTC. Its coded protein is CASSTLRGYRGVPYEQYF.